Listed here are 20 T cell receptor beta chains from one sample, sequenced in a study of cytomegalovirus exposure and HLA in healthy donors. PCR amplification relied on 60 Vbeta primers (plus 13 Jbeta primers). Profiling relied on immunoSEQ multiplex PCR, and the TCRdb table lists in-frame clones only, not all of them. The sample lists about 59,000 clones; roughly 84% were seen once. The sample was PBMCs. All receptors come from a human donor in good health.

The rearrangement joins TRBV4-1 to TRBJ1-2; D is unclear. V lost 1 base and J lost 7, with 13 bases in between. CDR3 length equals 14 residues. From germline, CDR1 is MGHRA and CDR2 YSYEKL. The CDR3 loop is CASSQVAGYGGYTF. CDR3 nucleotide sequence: TGCGCCAGCAGCCAAGTTGCAGGTTATGGTGGCTACACCTTC.

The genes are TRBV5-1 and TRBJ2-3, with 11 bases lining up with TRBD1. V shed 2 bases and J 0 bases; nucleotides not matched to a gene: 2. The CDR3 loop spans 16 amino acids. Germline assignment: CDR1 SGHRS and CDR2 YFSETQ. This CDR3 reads CASSFGQGASTDTQYF. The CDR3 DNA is TGCGCCAGCAGCTTTGGACAGGGGGCTAGCACAGATACGCAGTATTTT.

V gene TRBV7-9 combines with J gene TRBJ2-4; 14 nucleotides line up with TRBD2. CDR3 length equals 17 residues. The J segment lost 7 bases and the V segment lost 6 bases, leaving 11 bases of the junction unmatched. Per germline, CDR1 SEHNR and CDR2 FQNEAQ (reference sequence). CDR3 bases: TGTGCCAGCAGTTCTAGACTAGCGGGAGGGCTGGGGAACATTCAGTACTTC. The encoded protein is CASSSRLAGGLGNIQYF.

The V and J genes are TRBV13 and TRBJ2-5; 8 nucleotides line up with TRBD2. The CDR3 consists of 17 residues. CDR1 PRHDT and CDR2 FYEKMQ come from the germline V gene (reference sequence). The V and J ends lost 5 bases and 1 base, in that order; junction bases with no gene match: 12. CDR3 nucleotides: TGTGCCAGCAGCCTCCTTAAGACGGGACTAGGCCAAGAGACCCAGTACTTC. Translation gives CASSLLKTGLGQETQYF. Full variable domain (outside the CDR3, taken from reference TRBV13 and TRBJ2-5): AAGVIQSPRHLIKEKRETATLKCYPIPRHDTVYWYQQGPGQDPQFLISFYEKMQSDKGSIPDRFSAQQFSDYHSELNMSSLELGDSALYFCASSLLKTGLGQETQYFGPGTRLLVL.

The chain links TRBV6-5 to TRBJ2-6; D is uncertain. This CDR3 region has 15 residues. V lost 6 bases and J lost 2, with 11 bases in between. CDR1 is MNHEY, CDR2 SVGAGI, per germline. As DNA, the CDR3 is TGTGCCAGCAGCGATCAGTTAACTGGGGCCAACGTCCTGACTTTC. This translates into CASSDQLTGANVLTF.

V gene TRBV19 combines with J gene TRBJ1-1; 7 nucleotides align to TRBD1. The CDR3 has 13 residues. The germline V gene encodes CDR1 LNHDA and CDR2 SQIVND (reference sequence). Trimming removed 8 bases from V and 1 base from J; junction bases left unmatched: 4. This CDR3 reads CASSRGANTEAFF. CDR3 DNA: TGTGCCAGTTCCAGGGGGGCGAACACTGAAGCTTTCTTT.

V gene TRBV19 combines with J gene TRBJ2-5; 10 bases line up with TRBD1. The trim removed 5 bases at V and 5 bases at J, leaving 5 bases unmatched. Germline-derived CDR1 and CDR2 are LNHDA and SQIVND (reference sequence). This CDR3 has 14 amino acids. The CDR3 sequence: CASSRDRGMETQYF. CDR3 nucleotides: TGTGCCAGTAGTCGGGACAGGGGCATGGAGACCCAGTACTTC.

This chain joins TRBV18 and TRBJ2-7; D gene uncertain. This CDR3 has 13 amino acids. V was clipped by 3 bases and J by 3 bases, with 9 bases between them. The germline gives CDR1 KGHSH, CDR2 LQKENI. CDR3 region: CASSPVSYYEQYF. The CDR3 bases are TGTGCCAGCTCACCGGTCAGTTACTACGAGCAGTACTTC.

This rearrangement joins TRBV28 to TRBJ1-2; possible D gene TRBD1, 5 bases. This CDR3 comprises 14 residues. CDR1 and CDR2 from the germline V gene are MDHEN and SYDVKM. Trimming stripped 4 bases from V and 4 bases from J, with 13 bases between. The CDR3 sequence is CASSSPPTVYGYTF. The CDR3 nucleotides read TGTGCCAGCAGTTCCCCCCCGACAGTCTATGGCTACACCTTC.

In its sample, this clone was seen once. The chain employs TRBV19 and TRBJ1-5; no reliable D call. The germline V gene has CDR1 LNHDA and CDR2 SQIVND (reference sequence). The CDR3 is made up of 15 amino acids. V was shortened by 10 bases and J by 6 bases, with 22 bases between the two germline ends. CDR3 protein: CATMSRAAGGQPQHF. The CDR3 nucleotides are TGTGCCACTATGTCTAGGGCGGCTGGAGGTCAGCCCCAGCATTTT. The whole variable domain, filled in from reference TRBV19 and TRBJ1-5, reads DGGITQSPKYLFRKEGQNVTLSCEQNLNHDAMYWYRQDPGQGLRLIYYSQIVNDFQKGDIAEGYSVSREKKESFPLTVTSAQKNPTAFYLCATMSRAAGGQPQHFGDGTRLSIL.

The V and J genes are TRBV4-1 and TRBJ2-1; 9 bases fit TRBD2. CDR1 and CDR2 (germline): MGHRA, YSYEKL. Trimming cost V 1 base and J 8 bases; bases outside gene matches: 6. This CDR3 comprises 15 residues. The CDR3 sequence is CASSQVGLASDEQFF. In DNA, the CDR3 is TGCGCCAGCAGCCAAGTAGGACTAGCGTCAGATGAGCAGTTCTTC.

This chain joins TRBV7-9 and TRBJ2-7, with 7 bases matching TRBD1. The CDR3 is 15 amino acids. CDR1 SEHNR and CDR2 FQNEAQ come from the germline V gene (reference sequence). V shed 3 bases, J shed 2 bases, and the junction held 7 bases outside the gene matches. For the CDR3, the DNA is TGTGCCAGCAGCTTTGAACAGGGGAGAACCTACGAGCAGTACTTC. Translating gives CASSFEQGRTYEQYF.

In nucleotides, the CDR3 is TGCGCCAGCAGCCACTGGGGGGTGCGACAGGGGGGACAAGAGACCCAGTACTTC. Translation: CASSHWGVRQGGQETQYF. The chain links TRBV4-3 to TRBJ2-5, with 9 nucleotides matching TRBD1. The J segment lost 2 bases and the V segment lost 3 bases, leaving 13 bases of the junction unmatched. Per the germline V gene, CDR1 is LGHNA and CDR2 is YSLEER. The CDR3 has 18 residues.

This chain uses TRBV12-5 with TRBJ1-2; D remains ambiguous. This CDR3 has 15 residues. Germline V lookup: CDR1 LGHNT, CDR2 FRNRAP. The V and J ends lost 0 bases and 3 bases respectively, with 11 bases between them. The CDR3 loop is CASGLVRGTDYGYTF. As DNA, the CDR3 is TGTGCTAGTGGTTTGGTACGGGGAACGGACTATGGCTACACCTTC.

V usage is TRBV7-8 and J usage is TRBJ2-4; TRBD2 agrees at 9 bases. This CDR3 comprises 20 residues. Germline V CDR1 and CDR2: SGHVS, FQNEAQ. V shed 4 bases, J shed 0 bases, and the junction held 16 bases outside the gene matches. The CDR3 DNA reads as TGTGCCAGCAGCTCATATATACTAGCGGGCCGCCTTCTAGCCAAAAACATTCAGTACTTC. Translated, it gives CASSSYILAGRLLAKNIQYF.

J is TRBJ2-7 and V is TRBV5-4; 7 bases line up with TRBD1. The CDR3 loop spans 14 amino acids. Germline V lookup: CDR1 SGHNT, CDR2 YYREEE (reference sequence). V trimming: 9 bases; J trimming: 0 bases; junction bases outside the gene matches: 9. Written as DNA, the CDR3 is TGTGCCATCTCTCGAGGGGGCGGCTCCTACGAGCAGTACTTC. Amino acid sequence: CAISRGGGSYEQYF.

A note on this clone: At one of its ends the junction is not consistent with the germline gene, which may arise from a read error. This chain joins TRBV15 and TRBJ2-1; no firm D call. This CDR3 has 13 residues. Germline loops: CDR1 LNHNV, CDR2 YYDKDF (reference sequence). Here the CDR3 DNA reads TGTGCCACCAGCCTAGACTCCAACAATGAGCAGTTCTTC. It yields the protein CATSLDSNNEQFF.

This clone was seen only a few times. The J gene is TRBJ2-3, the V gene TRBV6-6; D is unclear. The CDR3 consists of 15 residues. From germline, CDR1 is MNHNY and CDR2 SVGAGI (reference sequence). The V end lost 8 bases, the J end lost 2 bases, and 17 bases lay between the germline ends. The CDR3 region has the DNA TGTGCCAGCCTATTAGAGTTCCCCCACACAGATACGCAGTATTTT. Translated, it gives CASLLEFPHTDTQYF.

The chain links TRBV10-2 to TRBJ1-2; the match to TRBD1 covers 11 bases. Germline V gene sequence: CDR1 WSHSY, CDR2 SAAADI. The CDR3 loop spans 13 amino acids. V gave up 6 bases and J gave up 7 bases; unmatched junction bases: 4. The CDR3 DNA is TGCGCCAGCAGAGGGACAGGGGGAGGTGGCTACACCTTC. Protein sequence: CASRGTGGGGYTF.

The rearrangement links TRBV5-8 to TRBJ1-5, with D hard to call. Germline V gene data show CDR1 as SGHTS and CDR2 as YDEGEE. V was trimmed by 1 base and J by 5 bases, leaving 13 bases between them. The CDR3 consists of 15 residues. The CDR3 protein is CASSLLLADYQPQHF. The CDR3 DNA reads TGTGCCAGCAGCTTGTTATTGGCAGACTATCAGCCCCAGCATTTT.